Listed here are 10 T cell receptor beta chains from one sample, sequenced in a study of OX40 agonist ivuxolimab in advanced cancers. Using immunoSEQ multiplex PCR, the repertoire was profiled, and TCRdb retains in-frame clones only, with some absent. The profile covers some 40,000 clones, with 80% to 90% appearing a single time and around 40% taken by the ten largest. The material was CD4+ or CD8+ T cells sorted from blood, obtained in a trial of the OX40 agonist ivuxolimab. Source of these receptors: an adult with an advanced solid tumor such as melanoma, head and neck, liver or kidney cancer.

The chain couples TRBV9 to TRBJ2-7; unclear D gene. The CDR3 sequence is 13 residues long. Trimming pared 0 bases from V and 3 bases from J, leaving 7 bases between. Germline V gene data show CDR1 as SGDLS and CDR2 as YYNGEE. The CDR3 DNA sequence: TGTGCCAGCAGCGTAGTTCCGCTCTACGAGCAGTACTTC. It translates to CASSVVPLYEQYF.

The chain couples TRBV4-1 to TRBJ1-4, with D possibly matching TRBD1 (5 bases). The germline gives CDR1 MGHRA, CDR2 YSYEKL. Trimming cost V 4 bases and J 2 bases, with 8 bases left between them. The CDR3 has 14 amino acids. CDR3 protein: CASSRGSTNEKLFF. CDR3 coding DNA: TGCGCCAGCAGCCGGGGGTCGACTAATGAAAAACTGTTTTTT.

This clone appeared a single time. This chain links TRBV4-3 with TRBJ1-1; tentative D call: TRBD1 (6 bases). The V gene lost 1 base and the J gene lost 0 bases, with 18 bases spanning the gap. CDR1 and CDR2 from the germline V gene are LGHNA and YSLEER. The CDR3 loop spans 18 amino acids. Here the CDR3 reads CASSQVFGQSLMNTEAFF. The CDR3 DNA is TGCGCCAGCAGCCAAGTGTTTGGACAGTCCTTAATGAACACTGAAGCTTTCTTT.

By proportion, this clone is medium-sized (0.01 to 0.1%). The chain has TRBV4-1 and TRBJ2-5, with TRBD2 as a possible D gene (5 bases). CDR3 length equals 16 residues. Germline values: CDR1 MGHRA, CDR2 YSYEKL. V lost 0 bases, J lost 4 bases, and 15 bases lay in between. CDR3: CASSQEPGVLGETQYF. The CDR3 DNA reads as TGCGCCAGCAGCCAAGAACCCGGGGTACTCGGAGAGACCCAGTACTTC.

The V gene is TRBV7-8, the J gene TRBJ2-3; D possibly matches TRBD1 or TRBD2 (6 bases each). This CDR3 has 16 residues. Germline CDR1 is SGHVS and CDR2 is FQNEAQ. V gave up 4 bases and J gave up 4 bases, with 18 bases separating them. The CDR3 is CASSSEGGLGADTQYF. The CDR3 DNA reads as TGTGCCAGCAGCTCGGAGGGGGGATTGGGGGCAGATACGCAGTATTTT.

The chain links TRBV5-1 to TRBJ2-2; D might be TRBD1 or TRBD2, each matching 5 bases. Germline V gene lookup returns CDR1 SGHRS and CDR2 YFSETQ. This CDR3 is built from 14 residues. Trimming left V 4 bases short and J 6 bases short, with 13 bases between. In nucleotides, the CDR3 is TGCGCCAGCAGCATCGAGGGGCTGGCCGGGGAGCTGTTTTTT. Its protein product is CASSIEGLAGELFF. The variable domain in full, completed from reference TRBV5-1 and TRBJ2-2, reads KAGVTQTPRYLIKTRGQQVTLSCSPISGHRSVSWYQQTPGQGLQFLFEYFSETQRNKGNFPGRFSGRQFSNSRSEMNVSTLELGDSALYLCASSIEGLAGELFFGEGSRLTVL.

Here the CDR3 reads CASSPGAPSFGRWDSEQYF. As DNA, the CDR3 is TGTGCCAGCAGCCCTGGAGCCCCCAGTTTTGGGCGCTGGGATAGCGAGCAGTACTTC. The chain is built from TRBV11-1 and TRBJ2-7; no reliable D call. Trimming shortened V by 5 bases and J by 6 bases, and 32 bases separated the two germline ends. Germline V gives CDR1 SGHAT, CDR2 FQDESV (reference sequence). The CDR3 length is 19 residues.

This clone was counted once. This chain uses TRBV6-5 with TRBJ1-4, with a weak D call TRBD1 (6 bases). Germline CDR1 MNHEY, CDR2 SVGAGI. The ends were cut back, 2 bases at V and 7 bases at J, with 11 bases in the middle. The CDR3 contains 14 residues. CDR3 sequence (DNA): TGTGCCAGCAGTTACGAGGGACACTCTGAAAAACTGTTTTTT. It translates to CASSYEGHSEKLFF.

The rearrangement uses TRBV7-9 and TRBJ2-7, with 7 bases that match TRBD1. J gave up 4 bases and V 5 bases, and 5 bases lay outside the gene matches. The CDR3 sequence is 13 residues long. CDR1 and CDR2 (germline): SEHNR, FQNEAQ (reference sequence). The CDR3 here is CASSPSTGYEQYF. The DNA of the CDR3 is TGTGCCAGCAGCCCTTCGACAGGGTACGAGCAGTACTTC.

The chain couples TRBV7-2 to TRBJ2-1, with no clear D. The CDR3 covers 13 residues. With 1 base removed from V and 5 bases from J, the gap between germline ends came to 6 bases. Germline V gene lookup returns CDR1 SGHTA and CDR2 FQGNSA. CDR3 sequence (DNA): TGTGCCAGCAGCTTAGGAGTGAACAATGAGCAGTTCTTC. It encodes CASSLGVNNEQFF.